This T cell receptor beta chain was profiled in a study of CD8+CD57+ T cells in acquired aplastic anemia. Study-wide context: The average read count for CD4+ cells in healthy donors was 8.5 million to 12 million. Findings and limits, study-wide: Patients shared twenty-nine CD8+ CDR3 sequences with controls.

Remarks on this clonotype: The antigen is unknown.

Profiling that covered TCR beta VDJ and CDR3 relied on genomic DNA as its template. One entry per CDR3 protein, called by TCRdb with MiXCR from the reads. The sample records about 180,000 distinct CDR3 sequences, 45% to 50% being singletons. The sample taken for sequencing was sorted CD4+, CD8+, or CD8+CD57+ T cells (not recorded which) from PBMCs. This TCR came from a human donor in good health.

DNA of the CDR3: TGTGCCAGTAAAGGGGGGGTTCCGGGCTACACCTTC. Protein: CASKGGVPGYTF. The chain is built from TRBV19 and TRBJ1-2; the D gene is possibly TRBD1 (6 bases). Germline-derived CDR1 and CDR2 are LNHDA and SQIVND (reference sequence). The ends were cut back, 7 bases at V and 8 bases at J, with 14 bases in the middle. The CDR3 runs to 12 residues.